This TCR beta chain is drawn from a study of response to subunit inactivated influenza vaccine. The ends lost 1 base at V and 9 bases at J; junction bases unmatched: 12. The CDR3 is 16 amino acids. Germline values: CDR1 LNHNV, CDR2 YYDKDF (reference sequence). TCRdb re-called the RT-PCR reads with MiXCR, one entry per CDR3 protein. The sample holds about 610,000 distinct CDR3 sequences, 12% to 15% seen once. This clonotype was seen more than once but under ten times. V gene TRBV15 combines with J gene TRBJ2-1, with 7 bases lining up with TRBD1. This TCR was recovered from a man between 45 and 60 years old who received an inactivated influenza vaccine. Sample: PBMCs from blood, taken roughly 12 days after vaccination. CDR3 nucleotides: TGTGCCACCAGCAGAGGACAGGGAATGGGCGGTGGTGAGCAGTTCTTC. This encodes CATSRGQGMGGGEQFF.